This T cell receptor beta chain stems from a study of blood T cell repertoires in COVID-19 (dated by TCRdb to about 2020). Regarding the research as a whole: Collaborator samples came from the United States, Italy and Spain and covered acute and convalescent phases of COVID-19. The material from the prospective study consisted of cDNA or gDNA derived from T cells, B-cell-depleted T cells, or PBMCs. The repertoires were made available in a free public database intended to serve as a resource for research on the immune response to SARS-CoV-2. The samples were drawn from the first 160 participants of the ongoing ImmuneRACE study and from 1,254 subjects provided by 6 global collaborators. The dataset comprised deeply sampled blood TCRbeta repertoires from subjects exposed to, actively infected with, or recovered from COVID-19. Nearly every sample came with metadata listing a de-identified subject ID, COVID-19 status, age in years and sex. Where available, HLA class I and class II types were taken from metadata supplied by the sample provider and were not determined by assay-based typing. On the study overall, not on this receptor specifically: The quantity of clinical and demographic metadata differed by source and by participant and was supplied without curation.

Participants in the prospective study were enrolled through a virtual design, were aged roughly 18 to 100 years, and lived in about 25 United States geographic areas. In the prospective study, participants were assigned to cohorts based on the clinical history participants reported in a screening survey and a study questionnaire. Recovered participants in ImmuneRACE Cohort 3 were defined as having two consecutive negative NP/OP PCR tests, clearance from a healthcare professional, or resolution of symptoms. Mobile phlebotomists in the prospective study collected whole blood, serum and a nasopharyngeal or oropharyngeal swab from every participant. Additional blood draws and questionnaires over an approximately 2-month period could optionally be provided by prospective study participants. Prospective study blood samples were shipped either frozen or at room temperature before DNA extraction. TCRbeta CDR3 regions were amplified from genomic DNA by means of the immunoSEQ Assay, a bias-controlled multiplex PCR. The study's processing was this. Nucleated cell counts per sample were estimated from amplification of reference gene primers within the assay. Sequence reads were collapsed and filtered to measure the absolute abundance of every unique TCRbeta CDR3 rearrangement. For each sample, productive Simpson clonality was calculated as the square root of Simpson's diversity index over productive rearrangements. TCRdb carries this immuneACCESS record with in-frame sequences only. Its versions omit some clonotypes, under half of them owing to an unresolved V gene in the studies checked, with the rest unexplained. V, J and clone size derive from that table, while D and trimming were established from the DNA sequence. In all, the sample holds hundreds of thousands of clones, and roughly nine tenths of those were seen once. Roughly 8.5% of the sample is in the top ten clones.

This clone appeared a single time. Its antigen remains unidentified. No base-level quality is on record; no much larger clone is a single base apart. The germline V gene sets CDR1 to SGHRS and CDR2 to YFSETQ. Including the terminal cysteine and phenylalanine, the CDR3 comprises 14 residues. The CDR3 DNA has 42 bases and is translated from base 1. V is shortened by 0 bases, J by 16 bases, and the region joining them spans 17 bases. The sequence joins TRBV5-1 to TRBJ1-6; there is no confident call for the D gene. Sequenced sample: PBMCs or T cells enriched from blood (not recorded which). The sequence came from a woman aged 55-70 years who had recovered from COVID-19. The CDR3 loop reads CASSLGTVPVKLHF. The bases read TGCGCCAGCAGCTTGGGTACAGTCCCAGTCAAACTCCACTTT. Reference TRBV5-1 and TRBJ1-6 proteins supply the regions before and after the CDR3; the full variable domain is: KAGVTQTPRYLIKTRGQQVTLSCSPISGHRSVSWYQQTPGQGLQFLFEYFSETQRNKGNFPGRFSGRQFSNSRSEMNVSTLELGDSALYLCASSLGTVPVKLHFGNGTRLTVT.